One TCR beta chain is described in this entry. Its antigen is as yet unknown. The time point was: cycle 4 day 1 (C4D1), after five to seven weeks of nivolumab. Every patient relapsed after autologous stem cell transplantation, and brentuximab vedotin exposure varied. This entry comes from a study of PD-1 blockade in classical Hodgkin lymphoma. Regarding the study as a whole: The study found complete responders had baseline diversity similar to newly diagnosed patients.

The V end lost 6 bases, the J end lost 0 bases, and 13 bases lay between the germline ends. The CDR3 totals 14 residues. CDR1 and CDR2 (germline): SGHRS, YFSETQ. Clones were sequenced by immunoSEQ multiplex PCR, and TCRdb holds only the in-frame ones, with some missing. The sample shows roughly 21,000 clones, 70% to 80% of them seen only once. The sequencing used peripheral blood mononuclear cells (PBMCs), collected before the fourth cycle of nivolumab. This chain joins TRBV5-1 and TRBJ2-7, with TRBD2 as a possible D gene (6 bases). The clonotype originates from a human donor with classical Hodgkin lymphoma. CDR3 in DNA: TGCGCCAGCACCCCACGGGAGAACTCCTACGAGCAGTACTTC. This sequence encodes CASTPRENSYEQYF. Drawing the rest from reference TRBV5-1 and TRBJ2-7, the complete variable domain is KAGVTQTPRYLIKTRGQQVTLSCSPISGHRSVSWYQQTPGQGLQFLFEYFSETQRNKGNFPGRFSGRQFSNSRSEMNVSTLELGDSALYLCASTPRENSYEQYFGPGTRLTVT.